Below, 17 T cell receptor beta chains from the same sample are listed, as sequenced in a study of identifying expanded T cells in peripheral blood. The assay was immunoSEQ multiplex PCR, and TCRdb's table has in-frame clones only and misses some. The sample records about 83,000 clones, approximately 91% being singletons. What was sequenced was blood. All receptors derive from a person between 18 and 75 years old in good health.

V and J are TRBV18 and TRBJ2-7; D gene uncertain. From germline, CDR1 is KGHSH and CDR2 LQKENI. This CDR3 comprises 14 residues. Deletions cut 6 bases from V and 0 bases from J, with 12 bases between. CDR3 region: CASSLSGISYEQYF. CDR3 nucleotides: TGTGCCAGCTCTCTCTCGGGTATCTCCTACGAGCAGTACTTC.

The V gene is TRBV2, the J gene TRBJ2-1, with 10 positions matching TRBD2. The CDR3 runs to 15 residues. Trimming removed 6 bases from V and 7 bases from J; junction bases left unmatched: 9. Germline loops: CDR1 SNHLY, CDR2 FYNNEI. The CDR3 nucleotides read TGTGCCAGCAGAGGCCTAGCGGGAGCCGGTAATGAGCAGTTCTTC. The encoded protein is CASRGLAGAGNEQFF.

The chain is built from TRBV5-1 and TRBJ2-7; TRBD1 aligns across 8 bases. Trimming took 3 bases from V and 3 from J; bases not matched to a gene: 2. The CDR3 consists of 13 residues. Germline CDR1 and CDR2: SGHRS and YFSETQ. CDR3 coding DNA: TGCGCCAGCAGCTCCACAGGGGGCTACGAGCAGTACTTC. Translated: CASSSTGGYEQYF.

This clone occurred once. V and J are TRBV27 and TRBJ2-1; TRBD2 matches at 8 bases. The CDR3 length is 14 residues. Germline loops: CDR1 MNHEY, CDR2 SMNVEV (reference sequence). The trim removed 6 bases at V and 6 bases at J, leaving 7 bases unmatched. Here the CDR3 reads CASSRLAGGNEQFF. In nucleotides, the CDR3 is TGTGCCAGCAGCCGCTTGGCGGGAGGCAATGAGCAGTTCTTC.

The V and J genes are TRBV7-6 and TRBJ2-7, with 8 bases aligning to TRBD1. This CDR3 region has 16 residues. J was trimmed by 2 bases and V by 0 bases; bases with no gene match: 6. Germline-derived CDR1 and CDR2 are SGHVS and FNYEAQ. The chain's CDR3 is CASSLAPGGATYEQYF. The CDR3 DNA reads as TGTGCCAGCAGCTTAGCTCCAGGGGGCGCGACCTACGAGCAGTACTTC.

The J gene is TRBJ1-5, the V gene TRBV5-4; the D gene is possibly TRBD1 (6 bases). The germline V gene encodes CDR1 SGHNT and CDR2 YYREEE (reference sequence). The CDR3 loop spans 15 amino acids. The V end lost 4 bases, the J end lost 7 bases, and 18 bases lay between the germline ends. Here the CDR3 DNA reads TGTGCCAGCAGCAAATCAGGGGTGGAGGGACAGCCCCAGCATTTT. It codes for CASSKSGVEGQPQHF.

The chain employs TRBV19 and TRBJ1-5; the D gene is possibly TRBD1 (5 bases). Germline values: CDR1 LNHDA, CDR2 SQIVND (reference sequence). Trimming cost V 4 bases and J 7 bases, with 14 bases left between them. CDR3 length: 14 amino acids. CDR3 loop: CASSNLARDQPQHF. The CDR3 nucleotides read TGTGCCAGTAGTAATCTGGCCAGGGACCAGCCCCAGCATTTT.

The count of this clone is one. CDR3 in DNA: TGTGCCATCGGTCAGGATAACACAGATACGCAGTATTTT. It codes for CAIGQDNTDTQYF. V usage is TRBV10-3 and J usage is TRBJ2-3, with D hard to call. Germline CDR1 ENHRY, CDR2 SYGVKD. V lost 8 bases and J lost 2, with 11 bases in between. The CDR3 has 13 residues.

This clone was detected only once. The V and J genes are TRBV7-6 and TRBJ1-3; no definite D call. The CDR3 length is 15 residues. The V and J ends lost 5 bases and 0 bases respectively, with 11 bases between them. Germline lookup yields CDR1 SGHVS and CDR2 FNYEAQ. This chain's CDR3 is CASSRDTSSGNTIYF. The CDR3 DNA follows: TGTGCCAGCAGCCGTGACACGAGCTCTGGAAACACCATATATTTT.

The genes are TRBV6-1 and TRBJ2-2, with D possibly TRBD1 on 6 matching bases. CDR1 is MNHNS, CDR2 SASEGT, per germline. Trimming cost V 10 bases and J 5 bases, with 20 bases left between them. The CDR3 length is 15 residues. The CDR3 protein is CATQGFYFGTGELFF. The CDR3 bases are TGTGCCACCCAGGGGTTTTACTTTGGGACCGGGGAGCTGTTTTTT.

The V gene is TRBV6-5, the J gene TRBJ2-1; a possible D gene is TRBD2 (6 bases). From germline, CDR1 is MNHEY and CDR2 SVGAGI. The CDR3 is 14 residues long. Trimming shortened V by 5 bases and J by 9 bases, and 17 bases separated the two germline ends. CDR3: CASSALGGTGEQFF. CDR3 nucleotide sequence: TGTGCCAGCAGTGCCCTCGGGGGAACGGGTGAGCAGTTCTTC.

J is TRBJ2-7 and V is TRBV6-1; 10 nucleotides align to TRBD1. The CDR3 has 12 residues. Germline values: CDR1 MNHNS, CDR2 SASEGT. Germline trimming cut 10 bases from V and 2 bases from J; bases unmatched to any gene: 2. CDR3 sequence: CATGQGAYEQYF. CDR3 DNA sequence: TGTGCCACCGGACAGGGGGCCTACGAGCAGTACTTC.

This sequence joins TRBV4-1 and TRBJ1-3, with D uncertain. CDR3 length: 15 residues. V was shortened by 4 bases and J by 3 bases, with 13 bases between the two germline ends. The germline gives CDR1 MGHRA, CDR2 YSYEKL. The CDR3 coding sequence is TGCGCCAGCAGCCCGCGCTGGGAGTTTGGAAACACCATATATTTT. It translates to CASSPRWEFGNTIYF.

This rearrangement joins TRBV19 to TRBJ2-3, with 9 bases lining up with TRBD1. The CDR3 sequence is 15 residues long. Germline V gene lookup returns CDR1 LNHDA and CDR2 SQIVND (reference sequence). After removal of 8 bases from V and 7 bases from J, the junction contained 13 bases not matched to a gene. CDR3 loop: CASAPGTGRINTQYF. For the CDR3, the DNA is TGTGCCAGTGCTCCCGGGACAGGGAGGATAAATACGCAGTATTTT.

The chain links TRBV29-1 to TRBJ1-6; no firm D call. The CDR3 consists of 13 residues. CDR1 and CDR2 (germline): SQVTM, ANQGSEA. V was cut by 7 bases and J by 2 bases, with 9 bases left in between. CDR3 DNA: TGCAGCGCACGGCAGACCTATAATTCACCCCTCCACTTT. It translates to CSARQTYNSPLHF.

The chain links TRBV4-3 to TRBJ2-7; a possible D gene is TRBD2 (6 bases). The CDR3 covers 15 residues. Germline lookup yields CDR1 LGHNA and CDR2 YSLEER. Trimming took 1 base from V and 4 from J, leaving 14 bases between them. The CDR3 bases are TGCGCCAGCAGCCAAGCTCATGTAGGAGGGTACGAGCAGTACTTC. Amino acids: CASSQAHVGGYEQYF.

The chain couples TRBV7-9 to TRBJ2-5, with D perhaps TRBD1 (6 bases). V lost 2 bases and J lost 7, with 23 bases in between. The CDR3 consists of 17 residues. The germline V gene has CDR1 SEHNR and CDR2 FQNEAQ (reference sequence). The CDR3 protein is CASSLMRGIVGEGTQYF. The CDR3 nucleotides are TGTGCCAGCAGCTTAATGAGGGGGATCGTAGGGGAAGGGACCCAGTACTTC. The full variable domain, with the rest looked up from reference TRBV7-9 and TRBJ2-5, is DTGVSQNPRHKITKRGQNVTFRCDPISEHNRLYWYRQTLGQGPEFLTYFQNEAQLEKSRLLSDRFSAERPKGSFSTLEIQRTEQGDSAMYLCASSLMRGIVGEGTQYFGPGTRLLVL.